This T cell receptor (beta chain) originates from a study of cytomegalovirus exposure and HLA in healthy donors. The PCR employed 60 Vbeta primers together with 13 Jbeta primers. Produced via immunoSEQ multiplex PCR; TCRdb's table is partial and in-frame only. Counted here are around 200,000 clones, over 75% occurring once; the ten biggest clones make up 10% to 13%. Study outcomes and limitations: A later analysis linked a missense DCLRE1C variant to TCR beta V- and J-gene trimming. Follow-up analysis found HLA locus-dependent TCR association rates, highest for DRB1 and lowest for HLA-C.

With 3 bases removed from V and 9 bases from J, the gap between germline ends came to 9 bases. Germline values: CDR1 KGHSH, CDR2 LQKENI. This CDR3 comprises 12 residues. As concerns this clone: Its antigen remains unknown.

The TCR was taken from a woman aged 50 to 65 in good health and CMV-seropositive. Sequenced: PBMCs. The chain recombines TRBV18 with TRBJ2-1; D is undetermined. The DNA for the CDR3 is TGTGCCAGCTCACCGGTCAGGCGTGAGCAGTTCTTC. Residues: CASSPVRREQFF.